This T cell receptor beta chain was recovered during a study of PD-1 blockade in classical Hodgkin lymphoma. This table comes from immunoSEQ multiplex PCR, and its TCRdb copy is limited to in-frame clones, with some not included. The table includes about 44,000 clones, 60% to 75% detected once. The CDR3 is 15 residues long. Germline V gives CDR1 KGHSH, CDR2 LQKENI. V was pared by 1 base and J by 3 bases, with 13 bases between. Time point specified: cycle 4 day 1 (C4D1), after five to seven weeks of nivolumab. All the patients suffered relapse after autologous stem cell transplantation, and brentuximab vedotin exposure differed. Study-level points and caveats: Newly diagnosed patients reportedly had lower baseline TCR diversity than healthy donors. Similar baseline diversity was found in complete responders and newly diagnosed patients. In CD4+ cells, TCR diversity went up significantly by C4D1, but in CD8+ cells it did not.

A remark on this clone: Its target is unknown.

J is TRBJ2-7 and V is TRBV18; tentatively, D is TRBD1 or TRBD2 (6 bases each). Sample: peripheral blood mononuclear cells (PBMCs), taken before the fourth cycle of nivolumab. The sequence was obtained from a human donor with classical Hodgkin lymphoma. Here the CDR3 DNA reads TGTGCCAGCTCACCACAGAAAGGGGGGTTCTACGAGCAGTACTTC. Protein product: CASSPQKGGFYEQYF.